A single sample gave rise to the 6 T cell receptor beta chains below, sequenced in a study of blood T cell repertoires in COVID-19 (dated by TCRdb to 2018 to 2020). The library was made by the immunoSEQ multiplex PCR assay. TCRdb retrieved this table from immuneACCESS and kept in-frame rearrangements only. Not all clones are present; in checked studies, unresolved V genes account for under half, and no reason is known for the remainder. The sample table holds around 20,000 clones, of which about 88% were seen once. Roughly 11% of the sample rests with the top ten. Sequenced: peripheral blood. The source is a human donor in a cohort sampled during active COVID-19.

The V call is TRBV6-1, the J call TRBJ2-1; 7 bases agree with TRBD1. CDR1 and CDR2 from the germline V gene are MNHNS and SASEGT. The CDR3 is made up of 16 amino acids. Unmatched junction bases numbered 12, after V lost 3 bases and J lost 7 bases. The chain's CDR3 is CASSDPTGISGNEQFF. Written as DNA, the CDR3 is TGTGCCAGCAGTGATCCGACAGGGATCTCGGGTAATGAGCAGTTCTTC.

The CDR3 DNA reads TGTGCCATCAGTGCAGTGACTAGCGGGTCGGTCGGCACAGATACGCAGTATTTT. It yields the protein CAISAVTSGSVGTDTQYF. The chain combines TRBV10-3 with TRBJ2-3, with TRBD2 identical over 10 bases. V shed 4 bases and J 1 base; nucleotides not matched to a gene: 11. CDR1 and CDR2 from the germline V gene are ENHRY and SYGVKD. The CDR3 is made up of 18 amino acids.

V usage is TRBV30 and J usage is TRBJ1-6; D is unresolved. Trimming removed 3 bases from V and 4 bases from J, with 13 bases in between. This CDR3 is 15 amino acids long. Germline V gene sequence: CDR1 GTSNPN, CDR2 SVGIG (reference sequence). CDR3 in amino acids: CAWSARGLYNSPLHF. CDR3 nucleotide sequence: TGTGCCTGGAGCGCCCGGGGATTGTATAATTCACCCCTCCACTTT.

CDR3 amino acids: CSVDGGPYGYTF. CDR3 in DNA: TGCAGCGTTGACGGGGGACCCTATGGCTACACCTTC. The J gene is TRBJ1-2, the V gene TRBV29-1; TRBD1 is a possible D gene (5 bases). This CDR3 has 12 residues. V was trimmed by 3 bases and J by 4 bases, leaving 9 bases between them. Germline values: CDR1 SQVTM, CDR2 ANQGSEA.

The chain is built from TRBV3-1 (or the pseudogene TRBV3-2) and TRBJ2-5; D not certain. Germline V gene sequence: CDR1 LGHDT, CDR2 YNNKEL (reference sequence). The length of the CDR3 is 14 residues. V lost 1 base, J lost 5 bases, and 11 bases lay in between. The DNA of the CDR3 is TGTGCCAGCAGCCAAGTCGGATCCGGGGAGACCCAGTACTTC. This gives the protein CASSQVGSGETQYF.

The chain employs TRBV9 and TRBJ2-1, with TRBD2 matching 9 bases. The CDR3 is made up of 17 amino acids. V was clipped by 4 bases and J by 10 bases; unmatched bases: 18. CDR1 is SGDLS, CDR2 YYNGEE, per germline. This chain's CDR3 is CASSLGAESSGGREQFF. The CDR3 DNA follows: TGTGCCAGCAGCCTTGGGGCGGAATCGAGCGGGGGGAGGGAGCAGTTCTTC. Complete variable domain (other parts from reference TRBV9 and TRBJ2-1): DSGVTQTPKHLITATGQRVTLRCSPRSGDLSVYWYQQSLDQGLQFLIQYYNGEERAKGNILERFSAQQFPDLHSELNLSSLELGDSALYFCASSLGAESSGGREQFFGPGTRLTVL.